A selection of T cell receptor beta chains follows, all from one sample in a study of shared clonotypes between healthy human individuals. Produced via immunoSEQ multiplex PCR; TCRdb's table is partial and in-frame only. The sample has 2 million to 3 million clones; 93% are singletons. Sequencing input: naive CD4+ T cells from PBMCs. Every receptor here comes from a man in his late teens or twenties in good health. Some clones in this sample may be carry-over from other donors' samples. CDR3s include the opening cysteine and the closing phenylalanine or tryptophan. D genes are given only for firm matches. Rows may omit the clone size; those that give it use once, few, many or a size class.

D gene	V gene	J gene	clone size	CDR3 DNA	CDR3 protein
TRBD1	TRBV4-1	TRBJ2-7	NA	TGCGCCAGCAGCCGCGACAGGGGGAGAGACGAGCAGTACTTC	CASSRDRGRDEQYF
NA	TRBV4-3	TRBJ2-1	once	TGCGCCAGCAGCCAAGCGGCCCGTGGTTTCTACAATGAGCAGTTCTTC	CASSQAARGFYNEQFF
NA	TRBV30	TRBJ2-1	NA	TGTGCCGGTCAGAGGAGCTCCTACAATGAGCAGTTCTTC	CAGQRSSYNEQFF
NA	TRBV29-1	TRBJ1-2	NA	TGCAGCGTTGAAGATCTGACAGTGTATGGCTACACCTTC	CSVEDLTVYGYTF
NA	TRBV27	TRBJ1-4	NA	TGTGCCAGCAGTTTATCTGGGTTGGGGTGGGGGGAAAAACTGTTTTTT	CASSLSGLGWGEKLFF
TRBD2	TRBV5-1	TRBJ2-7	once	TGCGCCAGCGGCCTCCGGACTAGCGGGAGAGACGAGCAGTACTTC	CASGLRTSGRDEQYF
NA	TRBV7-2	TRBJ2-7	NA	TGTGCCAGCAGCCGGGACTCCGGAACGGACGAGCAGTACTTC	CASSRDSGTDEQYF
NA	TRBV5-1	TRBJ1-5	NA	TGCGCCAGCAGCCCCCGGACGCGGAGGCAGCCCCAGCATTTT	CASSPRTRRQPQHF
TRBD1	TRBV6-4	TRBJ2-2	NA	TGTGCCAGCAGTACCGGGACAGGGACCACCGGGGAGCTGTTTTTT	CASSTGTGTTGELFF
TRBD2	TRBV5-4	TRBJ2-1	NA	TGTGCCAGCAGCGGTAGCGGGAGTTCCTACAATGAGCAGTTCTTC	CASSGSGSSYNEQFF
NA	TRBV25-1	TRBJ1-1	NA	TGTGCCAGCAGTGAGGGCGGTTGGGGGAACACTGAAGCTTTCTTT	CASSEGGWGNTEAFF
TRBD1	TRBV7-9	TRBJ2-5	NA	TGTGCCAGCAGCTTCAAAGGGACAGGGGGTTACGAGACCCAGTACTTC	CASSFKGTGGYETQYF
TRBD2	TRBV27	TRBJ2-1	NA	TGTGCCAGCAGTCCGGTTTTAGGCAGCGGGAGTTTCGTGGATGAGCAGTTCTTC	CASSPVLGSGSFVDEQFF
NA	TRBV5-1	TRBJ2-2	NA	TGCGCCAGCAGCTCCGGGACTTCGACCGGGGAGCTGTTTTTT	CASSSGTSTGELFF
TRBD1	TRBV7-2	TRBJ2-7	NA	TGTGCCAGCAGCGTCCGGGACAGGCTCTACGAGCAGTACTTC	CASSVRDRLYEQYF
TRBD2	TRBV5-1	TRBJ2-1	NA	TGCGCCAGCAGCTTGGTAGTCCTAGCGGGTGAGCAGTTCTTC	CASSLVVLAGEQFF
TRBD1	TRBV2	TRBJ1-2	once	TGTGCCAGCAGTGGACAGGGGCCTCGACTTTCTAACTATGGCTACACCTTC	CASSGQGPRLSNYGYTF
TRBD2	TRBV29-1	TRBJ2-5	once	TGCAGCGTCGTGAAGGGACTAGCGGGAGGTGAGCAGTACTTC	CSVVKGLAGGEQYF
TRBD2	TRBV4-3	TRBJ2-5	NA	TGCGCCAGCAGCCAAAGGGGTCGAGCGGGAGGTGGAGAGACCCAGTACTTC	CASSQRGRAGGGETQYF
NA	TRBV28	TRBJ2-1	NA	TGTGCCAGCAGTTTGGGATCCTACAATGAGCAGTTCTTC	CASSLGSYNEQFF
NA	TRBV4-2	TRBJ2-1	NA	TGTGCCAGCAGCCAAGGACTCGCCTCCTACAATGAGCAGTTCTTC	CASSQGLASYNEQFF
NA	TRBV4-1	TRBJ2-5	NA	TGCGCCAGCAGTTTGTCGCAGCTACAAGAGACCCAGTACTTC	CASSLSQLQETQYF